This T cell receptor beta chain comes out of a study of Ad26.COV2.S vaccination and SARS-CoV-2 variants. Overall study context: The trial was COV1001 and the donor's arm was Ad26.COV2.S. Intramuscularly, Ad26.COV2.S was given either once or twice, 56 days apart.

The CDR3 has 11 amino acids. The ends lost 11 bases at V and 2 bases at J; junction bases unmatched: 2. Germline assignment: CDR1 LGHNA and CDR2 YNFKEQ. Libraries were prepared by immunoSEQ multiplex PCR; TCRdb keeps only in-frame clonotypes and omits some of them. This repertoire shows about 470,000 clones, less than 95% found once; its top ten account for roughly 3.9%. As to treatment: roughly 20 received Ad26.COV2.S at low or high dose, single or two shots; roughly five received placebo; per-sample allocation not given. Sampling occurred on day 63 after the first vaccine or placebo injection. Ad26 vector vaccine expressed Wuhan-strain SARS-CoV-2 spike. Study results and limitations: Relative to placebo recipients, vaccine recipients exhibited elevated spike-specific TCR breadth.

This clone has only one observation. Its antigen is still unknown. The specimen comprised peripheral blood, sampled in a trial of Ad26.COV2.S vaccine versus placebo. V usage is TRBV4-2 and J usage is TRBJ2-7, with 8 bases lining up with TRBD2. The clonotype originates from a person between 18 and 65 years old who received the Ad26.COV2.S COVID-19 vaccine or a placebo. The CDR3, as DNA: TGTGCCGCGGGAGGACCCTACGAGCAGTACTTC. This sequence encodes CAAGGPYEQYF.